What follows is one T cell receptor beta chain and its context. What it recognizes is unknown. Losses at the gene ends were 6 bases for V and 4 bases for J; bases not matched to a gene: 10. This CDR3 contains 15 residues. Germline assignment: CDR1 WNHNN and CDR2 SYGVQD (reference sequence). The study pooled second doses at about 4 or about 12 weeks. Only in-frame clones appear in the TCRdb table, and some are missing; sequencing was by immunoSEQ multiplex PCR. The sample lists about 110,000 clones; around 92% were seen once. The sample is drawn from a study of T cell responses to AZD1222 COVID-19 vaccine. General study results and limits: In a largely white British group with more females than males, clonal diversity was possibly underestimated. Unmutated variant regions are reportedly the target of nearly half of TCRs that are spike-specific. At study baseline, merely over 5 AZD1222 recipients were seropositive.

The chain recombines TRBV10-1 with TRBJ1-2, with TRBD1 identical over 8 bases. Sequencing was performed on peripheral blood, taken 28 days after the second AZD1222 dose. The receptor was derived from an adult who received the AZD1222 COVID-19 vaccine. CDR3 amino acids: CASRSRQGKGYGYTF. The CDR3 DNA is TGCGCCAGCAGGTCTAGACAGGGGAAGGGCTATGGCTACACCTTC.